The source of this TCR beta chain is a study of blood T cell repertoires in COVID-19. Study at large: The United States, Italy and Spain provided the acute and convalescent COVID-19 samples.

Sequenced by immunoSEQ multiplex PCR; TCRdb stores in-frame clones only, minus some. This sample carries some 170,000 clones, around 76% of them seen once, and the ten largest clones take about 8%. This CDR3 contains 16 residues. V lost 7 bases and J lost 3; bases outside the gene matches: 11. Germline V gene sequence: CDR1 MNHNY, CDR2 SVGAGI (reference sequence). This TCR derives from a woman aged 70-85 years with acute or convalescent COVID-19. The chain combines TRBV6-6 with TRBJ1-4, with TRBD1 matching 7 bases. Material for sequencing was peripheral blood. The DNA of the CDR3 is TGTGCCAGCACCTCGACAGGGCTGAGAGCTAATGAAAAACTGTTTTTT. The encoded protein is CASTSTGLRANEKLFF.